The present T cell receptor (beta chain) was sequenced within a study of blood T cell repertoires in COVID-19. Overall study context: Samples of COVID-19 (acute and convalescent) were obtained from the United States, Italy and Spain. The analysed material was cDNA or gDNA that came from T cells, B-cell-depleted T cells, or PBMCs.

The CDR3 extends over 13 amino acids. Per the germline V gene, CDR1 is SNHLY and CDR2 is FYNNEI. The V and J ends lost 10 bases and 2 bases respectively, with 14 bases between them. As handled by the study authors: Amplified reference gene primers provided the basis for estimating nucleated cell counts. Produced via immunoSEQ multiplex PCR; TCRdb's table is partial and in-frame only. V, J and clone size derive from that table, while D and trimming were established from the DNA sequence. The sample yields 200,000 to 250,000 clones, about 89% seen once. Sequencing was performed on peripheral blood. The clonotype comes from a woman between 35 and 50 years old with acute or convalescent COVID-19. The chain is built from TRBV2 and TRBJ1-1; tentative D call: TRBD1 (6 bases). CDR3 protein: CANSMDRNTEAFF. The CDR3 coding sequence is TGTGCCAACAGCATGGACAGAAACACTGAAGCTTTCTTT.